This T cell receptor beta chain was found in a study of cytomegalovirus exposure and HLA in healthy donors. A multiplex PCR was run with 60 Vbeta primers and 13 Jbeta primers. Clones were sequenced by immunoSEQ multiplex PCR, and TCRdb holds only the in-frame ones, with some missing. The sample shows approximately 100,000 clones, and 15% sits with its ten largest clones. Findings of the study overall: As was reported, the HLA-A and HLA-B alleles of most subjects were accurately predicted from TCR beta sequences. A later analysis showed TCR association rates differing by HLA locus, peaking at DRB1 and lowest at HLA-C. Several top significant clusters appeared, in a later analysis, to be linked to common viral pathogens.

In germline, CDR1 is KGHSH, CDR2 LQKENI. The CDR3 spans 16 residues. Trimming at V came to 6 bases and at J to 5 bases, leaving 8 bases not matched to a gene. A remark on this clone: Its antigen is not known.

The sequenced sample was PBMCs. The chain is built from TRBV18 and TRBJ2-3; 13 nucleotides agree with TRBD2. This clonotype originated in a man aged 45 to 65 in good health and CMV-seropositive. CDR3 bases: TGTGCCAGCTCCCCGGGACTAGCGGGGCTTCGAGATACGCAGTATTTT. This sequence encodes CASSPGLAGLRDTQYF.